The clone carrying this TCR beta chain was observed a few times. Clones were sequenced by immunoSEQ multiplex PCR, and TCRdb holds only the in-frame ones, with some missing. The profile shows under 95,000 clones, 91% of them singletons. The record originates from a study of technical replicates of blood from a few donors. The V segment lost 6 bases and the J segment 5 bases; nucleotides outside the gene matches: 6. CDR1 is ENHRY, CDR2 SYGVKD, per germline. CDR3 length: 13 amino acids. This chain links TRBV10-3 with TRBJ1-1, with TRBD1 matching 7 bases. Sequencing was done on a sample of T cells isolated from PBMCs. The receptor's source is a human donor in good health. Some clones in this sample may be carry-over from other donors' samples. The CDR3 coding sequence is TGTGCCATCAGACTAGGGGGCCTGACTGAAGCTTTCTTT. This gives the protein CAIRLGGLTEAFF.